These 21 T cell receptor beta chains were sequenced from one sample in a study of blood T cell repertoires in COVID-19. The method was immunoSEQ multiplex PCR; TCRdb's version includes in-frame clones alone and lacks a portion of them. The table lists about 330,000 clones, over 75% of them singletons. Material for sequencing was PBMCs or T cells enriched from blood (not recorded which). The receptor source for this set is a woman in her 30s who had recovered from COVID-19.

The J gene is TRBJ2-3, the V gene TRBV14; D unclear. Between the trimmed V and J ends, which lost 0 bases and 10 bases, there was a span of 11 bases. CDR1 SGHDN and CDR2 FVKESK come from the germline V gene. There are 13 residues in the CDR3. CDR3 amino acids: CASSQELPRAQYF. The DNA for the CDR3 is TGTGCCAGCAGCCAAGAACTCCCTCGAGCGCAGTATTTT.

The gene calls are TRBV28 and TRBJ1-2; D gene uncertain. The CDR3 contains 14 residues. Deletions cut 10 bases from V and 2 bases from J, with 17 bases between. Germline V gene sequence: CDR1 MDHEN, CDR2 SYDVKM. The CDR3 spells CAITALGRNYGYTF. In DNA, the CDR3 is TGTGCCATCACTGCATTGGGGAGGAACTATGGCTACACCTTC.

This clone was counted once. The rearrangement joins TRBV29-1 to TRBJ1-1, with TRBD1 as a possible D gene (5 bases). V shed 1 base and J shed 3 bases, with 15 bases lying between them. Germline V CDR1 and CDR2: SQVTM, ANQGSEA. The CDR3 is 15 residues long. The CDR3 DNA reads as TGCAGCGTTGAAGCCCCAGGGTGGTTGGACACTGAAGCTTTCTTT. Translated, it gives CSVEAPGWLDTEAFF.

The chain is built from TRBV7-5 and TRBJ1-3; the table calls TRBD1, which could not be checked here. TRBV7-5 is annotated as a pseudogene. CDR3 size: 15 residues. The CDR3 nucleotides are TGTGCCAGAAGCCAATTCCGACAGGGTGGAAACACCATATATTTT. As protein: CARSQFRQGGNTIYF.

V is TRBV4-2 and J is TRBJ2-3, with 7 bases lining up with TRBD2. V lost 0 bases and J lost 0; bases outside the gene matches: 9. The germline V gene encodes CDR1 LGHNA and CDR2 YNFKEQ. There are 18 residues in the CDR3. CDR3 amino acids: CASSQDGRAGPSTDTQYF. CDR3 DNA sequence: TGTGCCAGCAGCCAAGACGGGAGAGCGGGGCCTAGCACAGATACGCAGTATTTT.

This chain uses TRBV28 with TRBJ1-1; 8 positions agree with TRBD1. Germline V gene data show CDR1 as MDHEN and CDR2 as SYDVKM. V was pared by 2 bases and J by 1 base, with 6 bases of the junction left unmatched. The CDR3 is made up of 16 amino acids. The CDR3 nucleotides are TGTGCCAGCAGTTTAATTCCCGGGACAGGGAACACTGAAGCTTTCTTT. This encodes CASSLIPGTGNTEAFF. Full variable domain (outside the CDR3, taken from reference TRBV28 and TRBJ1-1): DVKVTQSSRYLVKRTGEKVFLECVQDMDHENMFWYRQDPGLGLRLIYFSYDVKMKEKGDIPEGYSVSREKKERFSLILESASTNQTSMYLCASSLIPGTGNTEAFFGQGTRLTVV.

The CDR3 spells CASSVLAGGFNEQFF. CDR3 nucleotide sequence: TGCGCCAGCAGCGTACTAGCGGGGGGGTTCAATGAGCAGTTCTTC. This rearrangement joins TRBV5-1 to TRBJ2-1, with 13 positions matching TRBD2. Germline CDR1 SGHRS, CDR2 YFSETQ. J lost 6 bases, V lost 4 bases, and 4 bases had no gene match. The CDR3 is made up of 15 amino acids. Using reference TRBV5-1 and TRBJ2-1 for the parts outside the CDR3, the full variable domain is KAGVTQTPRYLIKTRGQQVTLSCSPISGHRSVSWYQQTPGQGLQFLFEYFSETQRNKGNFPGRFSGRQFSNSRSEMNVSTLELGDSALYLCASSVLAGGFNEQFFGPGTRLTVL.

This CDR3 is CASSQVTGADTQYF. For the CDR3, the DNA is TGTGCCAGCAGCCAAGTAACAGGGGCAGATACGCAGTATTTT. The rearrangement links TRBV3-1 (or the pseudogene TRBV3-2) to TRBJ2-3; TRBD1 matches 7 bases. Looked up from germline, CDR1 is LGHDT and CDR2 is YNNKEL (reference sequence). This CDR3 spans 14 amino acids. With 1 base clipped from V and 4 bases from J, the junction kept 2 bases outside the gene matches.

The chain joins TRBV6-6 to TRBJ1-1; unclear D gene. V was clipped by 8 bases and J by 11 bases, with 21 bases between them. CDR1 MNHNY and CDR2 SVGAGI come from the germline V gene (reference sequence). CDR3 length equals 13 residues. The CDR3 here is CASDLGSQQRAFF. The CDR3 DNA reads as TGTGCCAGCGATTTGGGCAGCCAACAAAGGGCTTTCTTT.

CDR3 coding DNA: TGTGCCAGCAGTTTGGTCTCGCGGGCCTCCTACAATGAGCAGTTCTTC. The encoded protein is CASSLVSRASYNEQFF. V usage is TRBV27 and J usage is TRBJ2-1, with D possibly matching TRBD2 (5 bases). Germline-derived CDR1 and CDR2 are MNHEY and SMNVEV (reference sequence). CDR3 length: 16 amino acids. The V gene lost 3 bases and the J gene lost 0 bases, with 12 bases spanning the gap.

The chain joins TRBV9 to TRBJ2-1; 8 bases agree with TRBD2. CDR3 length: 15 amino acids. Trimming removed 0 bases from V and 6 bases from J; junction bases left unmatched: 5. Germline CDR1 reads SGDLS; CDR2 reads YYNGEE. The CDR3, as DNA: TGTGCCAGCAGCGTAGAGAGCCGGGGGGGCAATGAGCAGTTCTTC. Its translation: CASSVESRGGNEQFF. Complete variable domain (other parts from reference TRBV9 and TRBJ2-1): DSGVTQTPKHLITATGQRVTLRCSPRSGDLSVYWYQQSLDQGLQFLIQYYNGEERAKGNILERFSAQQFPDLHSELNLSSLELGDSALYFCASSVESRGGNEQFFGPGTRLTVL.

The chain links TRBV6-2 or TRBV6-3 to TRBJ1-5; 7 bases agree with TRBD1. CDR1 is MNHEY, CDR2 SVGEGT, per germline. The CDR3 has 16 residues. The junction had 11 bases not matched to a gene; V was cut back by 5 bases and J by 4 bases. The CDR3 region is CASSNARQGRNQPQHF. The CDR3 coding sequence is TGTGCCAGCAGTAACGCTCGACAGGGACGAAATCAGCCCCAGCATTTT.

The chain uses TRBV12-5 and TRBJ1-2, with D hard to call. With 3 bases removed from V and 7 bases from J, the gap between germline ends came to 3 bases. Germline CDR1 LGHNT, CDR2 FRNRAP. The length of the CDR3 is 10 residues. CDR3 in amino acids: CASGFSGYTF. CDR3 bases: TGTGCTAGTGGTTTCAGTGGCTACACCTTC.

V is TRBV28 and J is TRBJ2-2; the D gene is possibly TRBD2 (7 bases). CDR3 length: 16 residues. Deletions cut 4 bases from V and 5 bases from J, with 17 bases between. The germline V gene encodes CDR1 MDHEN and CDR2 SYDVKM. The CDR3 spells CASSSLGGRGTGELFF. DNA of the CDR3: TGTGCCAGCAGTTCCCTGGGGGGGCGAGGAACCGGGGAGCTGTTTTTT.

The chain couples TRBV7-2 to TRBJ2-2; 9 bases fit TRBD2. Germline V gives CDR1 SGHTA, CDR2 FQGNSA. Trimming took 2 bases from V and 2 from J; bases not matched to a gene: 6. The CDR3 loop spans 17 amino acids. The CDR3 sequence is CASSLSGTSINTGELFF. CDR3 bases: TGTGCCAGCAGCTTATCCGGGACTAGCATAAACACCGGGGAGCTGTTTTTT.

The chain joins TRBV20-1 to TRBJ2-5; TRBD2 agrees at 8 bases. J lost 5 bases, V lost 3 bases, and 14 bases had no gene match. CDR1 is DFQATT and CDR2 is SNEGSKA in the germline V gene (reference sequence). The CDR3 spans 16 residues. This CDR3 reads CSASAPFGGGRETQYF. CDR3 nucleotide sequence: TGCAGTGCTAGTGCCCCCTTTGGCGGGGGGCGTGAGACCCAGTACTTC.

The CDR3 nucleotides are TGTGCCAGCAGCCAGGGACTAGCGGGGAAGACCCAGTACTTC. The encoded protein is CASSQGLAGKTQYF. The chain combines TRBV14 with TRBJ2-5; 13 bases fit TRBD2. The length of the CDR3 is 14 residues. V was clipped by 3 bases and J by 6 bases; unmatched bases: 1. Germline V gene data show CDR1 as SGHDN and CDR2 as FVKESK.

The chain employs TRBV7-2 and TRBJ2-1, with 8 positions matching TRBD2. V dropped 2 bases and J dropped 4; count of bases not matched to a gene: 4. CDR1 and CDR2 (germline): SGHTA, FQGNSA. The CDR3 length is 15 residues. The CDR3 sequence is CASSLSSGGYNEQFF. Written as DNA, the CDR3 is TGTGCCAGCAGCTTATCGAGCGGGGGTTACAATGAGCAGTTCTTC.

In this sample, this clone turned up once. The rearrangement joins TRBV10-1 to TRBJ2-3, with unresolved D. The CDR3 extends over 13 amino acids. The germline V gene encodes CDR1 WNHNN and CDR2 SYGVQD (reference sequence). The V and J ends lost 4 bases and 2 bases respectively, with 7 bases between them. For the CDR3, the DNA is TGCGCCAGCAGTGTTGGGCCCACAGATACGCAGTATTTT. This codes for CASSVGPTDTQYF.

V is TRBV19 and J is TRBJ1-5; the match to TRBD1 covers 7 bases. V was pared by 2 bases and J by 7 bases, with 11 bases of the junction left unmatched. This CDR3 comprises 16 residues. Germline values: CDR1 LNHDA, CDR2 SQIVND (reference sequence). In DNA, the CDR3 is TGTGCCAGTAGTATAAGACAGGGTTTGAGAGAGCAGCCCCAGCATTTT. It specifies CASSIRQGLREQPQHF.

This clone was counted only a few times. The V and J genes are TRBV7-2 and TRBJ2-7, with D possibly being TRBD1 (5 bases). Germline CDR1 is SGHTA and CDR2 is FQGNSA. Trimming left V 6 bases short and J 0 bases short, with 12 bases between. The CDR3 length is 14 residues. Here the CDR3 DNA reads TGTGCCAGCAGGCGAGACCAGGGCTCCTACGAGCAGTACTTC. This gives the protein CASRRDQGSYEQYF.